These T cell receptor beta chains were read from a single sample in a study of blood T cell repertoires in COVID-19. Repertoires were generated with immunoSEQ multiplex PCR, while TCRdb's copy carries only in-frame clones and drops some. This sample has around 500,000 clones; around 85% occur once, and the top ten carry around 7.9%. Material for sequencing was PBMCs or T cells enriched from blood (not recorded which). All receptors come from a woman aged 60 to 75 who had recovered from COVID-19. The CDR3 runs from the conserved cysteine through the conserved F or W.

j_call v_call cdr3_aa
TRBJ2-1 TRBV30 CAWSVQMLPSASSVKGNEQFF
TRBJ1-4 TRBV5-4 CASSLGTGEEKLFF
TRBJ1-6 TRBV5-1 CASSLDGLYSPLHF
TRBJ2-1 TRBV28 CASRPSGTASYNEQFF
TRBJ1-4 TRBV18 CASSFILSRQGDATNEKLFF
TRBJ1-6 TRBV5-1 CASSLAGDSPLHF
TRBJ1-4 TRBV4-1 CASSQKSYVWTNEKLFF
TRBJ2-2 TRBV7-9 CASSWRRTGNTGELFF
TRBJ1-3 TRBV4-2 CASSQVEFTGNTIYF
TRBJ1-5 TRBV7-9 CASSLGTGFTPQHF
TRBJ2-7 TRBV9 CASSVVPGWEQYF
TRBJ1-2 TRBV3-1/TRBV3-2 CASSQPPRQIGYTF
TRBJ2-2 TRBV7-2 CASSSRVTGELFF
TRBJ2-1 TRBV11-3 CASSFHPGGLFSDNEQFF
TRBJ1-2 TRBV27 CASSTDREHYGYTF
TRBJ1-2 TRBV5-1 CASRSPGQGQGYTF
TRBJ1-5 TRBV21-1 CASSKVGDSPSNQPQHF
TRBJ1-5 TRBV5-1 CASSRGYNDQPQHF
TRBJ2-3 TRBV4-1 CASSQPLAGGPHTQYF
TRBJ2-2 TRBV27 CASHTGTTGELFF
TRBJ1-6 TRBV5-3 CARSLVREVYNSPLHF
TRBJ2-7 TRBV27 CASSKTGVYEQYF
TRBJ2-4 TRBV7-2 CASSLDRGRTNIQYF
TRBJ2-1 TRBV19 CASSTSGGANEQFF
TRBJ1-2 TRBV5-1 CASSSPGQGATSGYTF
TRBJ1-2 TRBV3-1/TRBV3-2 CASSQGWQVLYGYTF
TRBJ1-6 TRBV5-1 CASSLTRYSPLHF
TRBJ2-3 TRBV28 CASRSGGPANTQYF
TRBJ2-2 TRBV10-3 CAINPRGEGELFF
TRBJ2-3 TRBV5-1 CASRRGLAGTALSTDTQYF
TRBJ1-3 TRBV7-2 CASRRTGDGNTIYF
TRBJ1-1 TRBV20-1 CSARGSPEAFF
TRBJ2-7 TRBV5-1 CASSLAGTADTYEQYF
TRBJ1-2 TRBV5-1 CASSLGQGGGGYTF
TRBJ1-2 TRBV2 CASRVQGAGYGYTF
TRBJ1-3 TRBV28 CASSPGQFPSGNTIYF
TRBJ1-1 TRBV7-9 CASSDQPGTEAFF
TRBJ1-2 TRBV28 CASTLGAKSYGYTF
TRBJ1-6 TRBV11-2 CASRLGRDGGNSPLHF
TRBJ1-1 TRBV12-3/TRBV12-4 CASNPDRGTEAFF
TRBJ2-5 TRBV12-3/TRBV12-4 CASMAGRLETQYF
TRBJ1-1 TRBV5-4 CASSLGTFNTEAFF
TRBJ2-3 TRBV15 CATSRAGTRGDTQYF
TRBJ2-2 TRBV7-9 CASSFFSGGTGELFF
TRBJ1-1 TRBV11-2 CASSLAGMDMNTEAFF
TRBJ1-2 TRBV2 CASGDRERYGYTF
TRBJ1-2 TRBV10-3 CAISESGGTPNYGYTF
TRBJ1-5 TRBV3-1/TRBV3-2 CASSPGGAGGNQPQHF
TRBJ2-7 TRBV7-9 CASTENSYEQYF
TRBJ2-1 TRBV27 CASSLWDRVDEQFF
TRBJ2-5 TRBV5-1 CASSLAARTQETQYF
TRBJ1-2 TRBV19 CASWDRGVSPYGYTF